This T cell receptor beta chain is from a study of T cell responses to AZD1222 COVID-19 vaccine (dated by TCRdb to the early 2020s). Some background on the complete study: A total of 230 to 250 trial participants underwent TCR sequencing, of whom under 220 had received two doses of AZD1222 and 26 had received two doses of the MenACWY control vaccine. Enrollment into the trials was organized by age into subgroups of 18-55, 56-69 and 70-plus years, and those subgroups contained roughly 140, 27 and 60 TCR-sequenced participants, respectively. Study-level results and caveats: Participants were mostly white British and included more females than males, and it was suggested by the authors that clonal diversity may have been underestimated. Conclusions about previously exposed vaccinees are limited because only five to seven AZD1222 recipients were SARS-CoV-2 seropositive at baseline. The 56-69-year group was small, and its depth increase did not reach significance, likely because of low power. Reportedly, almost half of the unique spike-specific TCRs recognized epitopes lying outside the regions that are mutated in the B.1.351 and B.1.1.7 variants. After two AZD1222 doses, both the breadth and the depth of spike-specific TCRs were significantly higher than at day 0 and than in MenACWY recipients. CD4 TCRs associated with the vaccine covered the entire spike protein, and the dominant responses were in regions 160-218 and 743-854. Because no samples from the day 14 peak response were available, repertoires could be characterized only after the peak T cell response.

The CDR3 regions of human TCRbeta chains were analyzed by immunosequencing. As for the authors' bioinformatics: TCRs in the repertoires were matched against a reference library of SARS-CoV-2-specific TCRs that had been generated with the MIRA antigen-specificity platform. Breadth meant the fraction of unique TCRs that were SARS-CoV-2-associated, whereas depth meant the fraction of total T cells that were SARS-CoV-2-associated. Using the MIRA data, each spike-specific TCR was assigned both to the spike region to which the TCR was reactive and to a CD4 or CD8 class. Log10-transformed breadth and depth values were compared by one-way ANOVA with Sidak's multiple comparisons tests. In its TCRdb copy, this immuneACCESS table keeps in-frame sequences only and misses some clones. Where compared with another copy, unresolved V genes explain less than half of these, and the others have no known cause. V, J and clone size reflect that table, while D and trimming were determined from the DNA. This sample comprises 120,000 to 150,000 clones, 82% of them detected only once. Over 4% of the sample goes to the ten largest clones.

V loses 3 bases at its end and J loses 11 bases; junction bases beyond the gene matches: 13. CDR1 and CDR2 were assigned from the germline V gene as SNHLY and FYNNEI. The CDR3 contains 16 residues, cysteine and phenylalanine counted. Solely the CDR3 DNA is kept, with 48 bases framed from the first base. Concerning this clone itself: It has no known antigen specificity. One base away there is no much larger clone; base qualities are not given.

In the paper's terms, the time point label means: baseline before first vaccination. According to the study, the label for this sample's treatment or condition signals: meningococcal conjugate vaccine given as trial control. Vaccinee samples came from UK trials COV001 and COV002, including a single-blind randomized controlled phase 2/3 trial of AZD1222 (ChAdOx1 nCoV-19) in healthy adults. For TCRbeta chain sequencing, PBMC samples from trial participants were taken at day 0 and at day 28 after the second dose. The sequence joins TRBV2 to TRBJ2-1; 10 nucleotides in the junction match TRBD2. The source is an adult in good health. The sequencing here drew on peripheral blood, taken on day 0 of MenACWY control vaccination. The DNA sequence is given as TGTGCCAGCAGTGATGAGAGCGGGGGGGGAACAATGAAGCAGTTCTTC. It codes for CASSDESGGGTMKQFF. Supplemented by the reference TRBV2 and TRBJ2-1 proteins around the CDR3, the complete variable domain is EPEVTQTPSHQVTQMGQEVILRCVPISNHLYFYWYRQILGQKVEFLVSFYNNEISEKSEIFDDQFSVERPDGSNFTLKIRSTKLEDSAMYFCASSDESGGGTMKQFFGPGTRLTVL.